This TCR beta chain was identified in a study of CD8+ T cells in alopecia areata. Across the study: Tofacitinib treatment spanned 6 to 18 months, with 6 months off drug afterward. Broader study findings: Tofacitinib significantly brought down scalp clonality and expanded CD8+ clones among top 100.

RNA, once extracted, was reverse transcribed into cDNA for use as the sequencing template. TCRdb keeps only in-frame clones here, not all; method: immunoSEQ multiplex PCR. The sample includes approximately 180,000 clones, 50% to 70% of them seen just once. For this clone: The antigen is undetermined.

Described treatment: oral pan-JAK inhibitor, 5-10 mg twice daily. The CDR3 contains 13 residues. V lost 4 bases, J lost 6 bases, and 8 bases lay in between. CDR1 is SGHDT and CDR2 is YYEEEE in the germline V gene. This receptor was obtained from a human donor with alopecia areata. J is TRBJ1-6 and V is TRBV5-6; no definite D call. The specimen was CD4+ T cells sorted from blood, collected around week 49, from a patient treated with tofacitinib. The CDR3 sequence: CASSLGINSPLHF. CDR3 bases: TGTGCCAGCAGCCTGGGGATTAATTCACCCCTCCACTTT.